The present entry profiles one TCR beta chain with its context. As handled by the study authors: Counts of nucleated cells, estimated from reference gene primer amplification, were obtained. TCRdb's table, derived via immunoSEQ multiplex PCR, lists solely in-frame clones and lacks some. D and trimming were read from the DNA, whereas the V and J calls and clone size are those reported in that table. The table lists about 180,000 clones, 80% to 85% of them singletons. Seattle-derived patients entered the study during active infection and were followed longitudinally. The germline V gene has CDR1 ENHRY and CDR2 SYGVKD. Trimming shortened V by 4 bases and J by 4 bases, and 11 bases separated the two germline ends. The CDR3 totals 14 residues. The entry originates in a study of blood T cell repertoires in COVID-19. Study summary: Some COVID-19 samples were acute and others convalescent; all came from the United States, Italy and Spain.

Sequencing input: peripheral blood. V usage is TRBV10-3 and J usage is TRBJ1-3; D is undetermined. The sequence was obtained from a woman in her 70s with COVID-19, enrolled during active disease. CDR3 DNA: TGTGCCATCAGTGCCCCGCATCGGGGAAACACCATATATTTT. Protein: CAISAPHRGNTIYF.